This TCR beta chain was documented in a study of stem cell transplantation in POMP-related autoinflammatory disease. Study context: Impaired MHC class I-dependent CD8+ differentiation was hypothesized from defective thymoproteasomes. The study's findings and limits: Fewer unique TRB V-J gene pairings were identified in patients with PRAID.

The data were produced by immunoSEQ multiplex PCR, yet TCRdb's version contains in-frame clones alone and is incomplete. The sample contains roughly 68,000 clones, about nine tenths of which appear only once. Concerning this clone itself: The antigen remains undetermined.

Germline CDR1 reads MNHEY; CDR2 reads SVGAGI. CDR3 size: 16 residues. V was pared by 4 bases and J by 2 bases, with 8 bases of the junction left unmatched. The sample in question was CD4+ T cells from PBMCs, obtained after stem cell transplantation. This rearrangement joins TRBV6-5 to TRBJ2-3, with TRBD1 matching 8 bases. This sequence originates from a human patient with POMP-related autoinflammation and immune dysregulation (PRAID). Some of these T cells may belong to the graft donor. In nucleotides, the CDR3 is TGTGCCAGCAGTTTTGACAGGGGTCTTTTCACAGATACGCAGTATTTT. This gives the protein CASSFDRGLFTDTQYF.